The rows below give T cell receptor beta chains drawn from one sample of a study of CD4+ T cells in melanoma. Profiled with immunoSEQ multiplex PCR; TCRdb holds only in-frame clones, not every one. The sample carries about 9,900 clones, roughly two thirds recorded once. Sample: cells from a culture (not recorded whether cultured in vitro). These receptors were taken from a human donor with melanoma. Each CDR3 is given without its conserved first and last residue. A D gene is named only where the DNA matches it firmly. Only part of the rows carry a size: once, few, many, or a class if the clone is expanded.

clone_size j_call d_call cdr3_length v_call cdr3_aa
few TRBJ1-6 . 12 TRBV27 ASSGWGDNSPLH
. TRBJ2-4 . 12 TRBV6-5 ASSGQNTQNIQY
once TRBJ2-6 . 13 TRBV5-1 ASSFGYSGANVLT
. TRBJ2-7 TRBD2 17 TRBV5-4 ASSLTSGRARSQSYEQY
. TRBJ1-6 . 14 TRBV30 AWRYSAVSYNSPLH
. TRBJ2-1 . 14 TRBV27 ASSAARFASYNEQF
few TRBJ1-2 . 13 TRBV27 ASSLFGGTNYGYT
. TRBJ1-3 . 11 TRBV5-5 ASRRVAGNTIY
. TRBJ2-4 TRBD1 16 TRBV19 ASSTGTAIYLAKNIQY
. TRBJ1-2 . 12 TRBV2 ASTPGHGGSRYT
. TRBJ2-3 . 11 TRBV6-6 AISEPRNTTQY
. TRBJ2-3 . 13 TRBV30 AWSQGISSTDTQY
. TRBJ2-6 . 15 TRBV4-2 ASSAVFRGSGANVLT
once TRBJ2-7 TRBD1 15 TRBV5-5 ASSLRARTGPSYEQY
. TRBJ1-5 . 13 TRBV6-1 ASSEAYGSNQPQH
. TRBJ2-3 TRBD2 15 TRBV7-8 ASKASGGPISADTQY
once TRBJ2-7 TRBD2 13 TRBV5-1 ASSLTSGSSYEQY
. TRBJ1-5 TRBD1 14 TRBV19 ASSSTGTVSNQPQH
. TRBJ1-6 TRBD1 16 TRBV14 ASSHSIGRTGGNSPLH
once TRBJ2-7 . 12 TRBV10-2 ASRLGGPAYEQY
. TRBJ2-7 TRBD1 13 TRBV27 ASSSWTGRGYEQY
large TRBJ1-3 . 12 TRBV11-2 ASSSITSGNTIY
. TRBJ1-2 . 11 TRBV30 AWSFTSNYGYT
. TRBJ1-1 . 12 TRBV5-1 ASSGGGGNTEAF
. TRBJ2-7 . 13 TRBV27 ASSLRQGSSYEQY
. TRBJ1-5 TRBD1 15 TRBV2 ASRGSLGTGLNQPQH
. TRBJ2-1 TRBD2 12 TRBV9 ASSDGTSAGEQF
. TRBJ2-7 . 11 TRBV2 ASVLSPSYEQY
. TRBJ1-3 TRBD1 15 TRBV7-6 ASSTYRGPLSGNTIY
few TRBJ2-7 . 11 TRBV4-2 ASSPGQFYEQY
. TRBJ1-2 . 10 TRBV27 ASIGQNYGYT
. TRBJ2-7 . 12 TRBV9 ASSVAVSSYEQY
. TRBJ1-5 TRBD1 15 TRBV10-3 AITYGDRQYSNQPQH
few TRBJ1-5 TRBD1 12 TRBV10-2 ASTDRASGQPQH
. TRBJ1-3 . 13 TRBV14 ASSLDRISGNTIY
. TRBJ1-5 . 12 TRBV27 ASSLWGADQPQH
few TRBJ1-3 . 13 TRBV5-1 ASSPLRGKDGTIY
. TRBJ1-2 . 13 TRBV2 ASSEREGPYYGYT
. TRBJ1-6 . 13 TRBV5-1 ASSLSKVPDSPLH
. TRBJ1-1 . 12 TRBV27 ASSLSYSGTKAF